This section outlines one TCR beta chain sequence together with its context. The data belong to a study of T cell changes during pregnancy in multiple sclerosis. This CDR3 is 13 amino acids long. The junction had 5 bases not matched to a gene; V was cut back by 6 bases and J by 6 bases. Germline V lookup: CDR1 SGHRS, CDR2 YFSETQ. Sequenced by immunoSEQ multiplex PCR; TCRdb stores in-frame clones only, minus some. The sample gives about 72,000 clones, about nine tenths of which show up once; 0.55% to 0.85% is in the top ten. Specimen: peripheral blood, collected in the third trimester of pregnancy. V and J are TRBV5-1 and TRBJ2-2; 7 bases are a match to TRBD2. The receptor was isolated from a female donor in good health, enrolled as a control in a pregnancy study. CDR3 amino acids: CASKGGSPGELFF. Written as DNA, the CDR3 is TGCGCCAGCAAGGGCGGGAGCCCCGGGGAGCTGTTTTTT. The whole variable domain, remainder taken from reference TRBV5-1 and TRBJ2-2, is KAGVTQTPRYLIKTRGQQVTLSCSPISGHRSVSWYQQTPGQGLQFLFEYFSETQRNKGNFPGRFSGRQFSNSRSEMNVSTLELGDSALYLCASKGGSPGELFFGEGSRLTVL.